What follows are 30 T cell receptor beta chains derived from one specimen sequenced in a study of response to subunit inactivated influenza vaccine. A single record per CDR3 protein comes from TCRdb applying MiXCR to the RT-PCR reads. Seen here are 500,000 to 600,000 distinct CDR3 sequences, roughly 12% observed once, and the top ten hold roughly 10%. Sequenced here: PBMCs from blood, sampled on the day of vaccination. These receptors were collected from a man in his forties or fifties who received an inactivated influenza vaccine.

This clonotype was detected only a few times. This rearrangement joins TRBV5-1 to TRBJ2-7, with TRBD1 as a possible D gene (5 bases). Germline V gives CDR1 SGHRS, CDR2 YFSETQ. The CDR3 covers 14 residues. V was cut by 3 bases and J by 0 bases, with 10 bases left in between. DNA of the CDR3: TGCGCCAGCAGCTCCAGGGCACCCTCCTACGAGCAGTACTTC. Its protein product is CASSSRAPSYEQYF.

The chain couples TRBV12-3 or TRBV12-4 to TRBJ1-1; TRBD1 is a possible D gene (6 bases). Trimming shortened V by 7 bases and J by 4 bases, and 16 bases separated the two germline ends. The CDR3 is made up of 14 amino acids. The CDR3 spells CASKTGLGTTEAFF. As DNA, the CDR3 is TGTGCCAGCAAAACAGGGTTAGGAACCACTGAAGCTTTCTTT.

This CDR3 reads CASNKNGQGQDTQYF. CDR3 sequence (DNA): TGTGCCAGCAATAAAAATGGACAGGGCCAGGATACGCAGTATTTT. The rearrangement links TRBV28 to TRBJ2-3, with 8 nucleotides matching TRBD1. The CDR3 sequence is 15 residues long. Germline V gene sequence: CDR1 MDHEN, CDR2 SYDVKM. V lost 7 bases to trimming and J lost 6 bases; unmatched junction nucleotides: 12.

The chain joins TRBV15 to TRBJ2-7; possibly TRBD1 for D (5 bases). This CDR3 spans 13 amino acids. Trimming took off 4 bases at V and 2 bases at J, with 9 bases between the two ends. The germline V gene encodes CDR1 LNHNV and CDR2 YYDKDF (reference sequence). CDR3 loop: CATSKDRTYEQYF. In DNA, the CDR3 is TGTGCCACCAGCAAAGACAGAACCTACGAGCAGTACTTC.

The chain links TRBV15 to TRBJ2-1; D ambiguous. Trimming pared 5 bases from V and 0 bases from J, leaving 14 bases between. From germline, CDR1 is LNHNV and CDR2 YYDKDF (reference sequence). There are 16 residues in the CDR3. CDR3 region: CATSGRLLSSYNEQFF. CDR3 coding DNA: TGTGCCACCAGCGGCCGACTGCTGAGCTCCTACAATGAGCAGTTCTTC.

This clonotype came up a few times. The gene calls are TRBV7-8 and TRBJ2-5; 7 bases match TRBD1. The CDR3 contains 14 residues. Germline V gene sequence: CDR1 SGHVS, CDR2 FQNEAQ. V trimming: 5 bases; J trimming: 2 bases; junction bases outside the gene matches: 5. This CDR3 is CASSQGVRQETQYF. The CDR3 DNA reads TGTGCCAGCAGCCAGGGGGTCAGGCAAGAGACCCAGTACTTC.

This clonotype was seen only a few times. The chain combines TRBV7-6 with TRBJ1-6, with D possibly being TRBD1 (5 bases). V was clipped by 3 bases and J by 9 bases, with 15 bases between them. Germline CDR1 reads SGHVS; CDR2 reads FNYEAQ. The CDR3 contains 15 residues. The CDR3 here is CASSLGTPGVSPLHF. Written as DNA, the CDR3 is TGTGCCAGCAGCTTGGGGACCCCTGGTGTTTCACCCCTCCACTTT.

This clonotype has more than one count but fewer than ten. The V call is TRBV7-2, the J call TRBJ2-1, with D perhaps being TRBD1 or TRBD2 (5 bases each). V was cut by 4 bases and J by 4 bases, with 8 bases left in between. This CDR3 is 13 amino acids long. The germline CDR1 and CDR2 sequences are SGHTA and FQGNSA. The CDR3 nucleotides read TGTGCCAGCAGCTGGGGGAAATACAATGAGCAGTTCTTC. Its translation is CASSWGKYNEQFF.

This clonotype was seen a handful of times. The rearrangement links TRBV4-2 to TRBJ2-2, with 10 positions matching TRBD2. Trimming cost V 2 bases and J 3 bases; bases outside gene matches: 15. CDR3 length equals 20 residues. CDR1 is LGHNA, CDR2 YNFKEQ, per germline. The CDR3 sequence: CASSQIMLAGDSRYTGELFF. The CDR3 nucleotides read TGTGCCAGCAGCCAAATTATGCTAGCGGGAGATAGCCGGTACACCGGGGAGCTGTTTTTT.

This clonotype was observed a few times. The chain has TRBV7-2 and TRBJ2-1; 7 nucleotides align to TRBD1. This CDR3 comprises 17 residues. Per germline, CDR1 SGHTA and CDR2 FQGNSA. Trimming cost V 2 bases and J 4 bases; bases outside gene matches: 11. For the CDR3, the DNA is TGTGCCAGCAGCTTACGACCCGGGGCAGGGGGTTACAATGAGCAGTTCTTC. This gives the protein CASSLRPGAGGYNEQFF.

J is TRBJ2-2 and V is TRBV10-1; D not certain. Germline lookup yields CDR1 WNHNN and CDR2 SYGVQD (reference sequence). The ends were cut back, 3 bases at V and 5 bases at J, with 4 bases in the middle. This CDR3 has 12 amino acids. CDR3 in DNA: TGCGCCAGCAGTGAACAAACCGGGGAGCTGTTTTTT. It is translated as CASSEQTGELFF.

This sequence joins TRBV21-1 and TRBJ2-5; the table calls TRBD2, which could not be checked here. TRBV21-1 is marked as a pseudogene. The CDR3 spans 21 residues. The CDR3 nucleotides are TGTGCCAGCAGCAAAGCGCTGGGTAGCAGGGATCAAACGGAATATCAAGAGACCCAGTACTTC. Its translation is CASSKALGSRDQTEYQETQYF.

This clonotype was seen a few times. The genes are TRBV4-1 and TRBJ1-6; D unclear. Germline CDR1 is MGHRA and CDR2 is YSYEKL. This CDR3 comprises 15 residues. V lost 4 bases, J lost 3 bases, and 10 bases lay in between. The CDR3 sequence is CASSPRVSYNSPLHF. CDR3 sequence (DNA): TGCGCCAGCAGCCCCCGTGTCAGCTATAATTCACCCCTCCACTTT.

CDR3 region: CASSGVGKTQYF. The CDR3 DNA is TGCGCCAGCAGCGGGGTGGGGAAGACCCAGTACTTC. The rearrangement links TRBV5-1 to TRBJ2-5, with D uncertain. This CDR3 has 12 residues. Trimming removed 4 bases from V and 6 bases from J, with 10 bases in between. CDR1 is SGHRS and CDR2 is YFSETQ in the germline V gene.

The CDR3 bases are TGCAGTGCTATGGCCCCAGCGACCTATGTGAACACTGAAGCTTTCTTT. Protein sequence: CSAMAPATYVNTEAFF. This chain connects TRBV20-1 to TRBJ1-1; no reliable D call. The CDR3 runs 16 residues. Germline V gene sequence: CDR1 DFQATT, CDR2 SNEGSKA (reference sequence). The V and J ends lost 4 bases and 0 bases respectively, with 18 bases between them.

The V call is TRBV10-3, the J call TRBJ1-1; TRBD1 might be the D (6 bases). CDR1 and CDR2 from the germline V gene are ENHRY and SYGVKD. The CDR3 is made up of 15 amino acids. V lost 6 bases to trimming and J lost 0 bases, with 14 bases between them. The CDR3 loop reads CAIRTGTRVNTEAFF. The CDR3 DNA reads TGTGCCATCAGAACAGGGACTCGGGTGAACACTGAAGCTTTCTTT.

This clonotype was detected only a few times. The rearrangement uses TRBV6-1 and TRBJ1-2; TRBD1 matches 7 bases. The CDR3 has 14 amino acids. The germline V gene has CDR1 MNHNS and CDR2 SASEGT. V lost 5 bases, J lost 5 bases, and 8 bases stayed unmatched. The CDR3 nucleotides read TGTGCCAGCAGTCAACTTGGACAGGCTTATGGCTACACCTTC. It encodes CASSQLGQAYGYTF.

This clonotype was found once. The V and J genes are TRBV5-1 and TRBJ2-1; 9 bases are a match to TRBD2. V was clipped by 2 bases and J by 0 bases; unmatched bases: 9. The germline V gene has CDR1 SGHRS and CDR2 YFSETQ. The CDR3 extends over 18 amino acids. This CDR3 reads CASSLGAGGWSSYNEQFF. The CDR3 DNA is TGCGCCAGCAGCTTAGGGGCGGGAGGGTGGAGCTCCTACAATGAGCAGTTCTTC.

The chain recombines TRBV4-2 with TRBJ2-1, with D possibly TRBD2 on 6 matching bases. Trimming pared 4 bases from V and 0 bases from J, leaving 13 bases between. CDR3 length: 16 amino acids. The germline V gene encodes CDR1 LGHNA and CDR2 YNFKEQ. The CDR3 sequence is CASSLASASSYNEQFF. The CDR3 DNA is TGTGCCAGCAGCCTTGCTAGCGCCAGCTCCTACAATGAGCAGTTCTTC.

Here the CDR3 reads CASSFRRGDGELFF. CDR3 in DNA: TGTGCCAGCAGTTTTCGGCGGGGGGACGGGGAGCTGTTTTTT. This chain connects TRBV12-3 or TRBV12-4 to TRBJ2-2; 8 bases line up with TRBD2. There are 14 residues in the CDR3. V lost 3 bases and J lost 7; bases outside the gene matches: 4.

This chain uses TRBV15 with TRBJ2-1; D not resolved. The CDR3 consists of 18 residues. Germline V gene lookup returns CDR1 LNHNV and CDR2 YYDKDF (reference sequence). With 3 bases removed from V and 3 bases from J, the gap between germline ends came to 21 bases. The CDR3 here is CATSSPLSSAQNYNEQFF. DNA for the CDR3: TGTGCCACCAGCAGCCCCCTATCATCCGCGCAAAACTACAATGAGCAGTTCTTC.

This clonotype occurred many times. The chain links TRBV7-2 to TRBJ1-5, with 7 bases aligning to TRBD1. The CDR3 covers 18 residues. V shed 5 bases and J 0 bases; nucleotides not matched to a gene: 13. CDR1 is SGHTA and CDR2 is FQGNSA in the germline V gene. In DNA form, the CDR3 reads TGTGCCAGCAGCCCCAGGGGGGCCGACGGTTATAGCAATCAGCCCCAGCATTTT. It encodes CASSPRGADGYSNQPQHF. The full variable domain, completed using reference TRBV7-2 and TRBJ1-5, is GAGVSQSPSNKVTEKGKDVELRCDPISGHTALYWYRQSLGQGLEFLIYFQGNSAPDKSGLPSDRFSAERTGGSVSTLTIQRTQQEDSAVYLCASSPRGADGYSNQPQHFGDGTRLSIL.

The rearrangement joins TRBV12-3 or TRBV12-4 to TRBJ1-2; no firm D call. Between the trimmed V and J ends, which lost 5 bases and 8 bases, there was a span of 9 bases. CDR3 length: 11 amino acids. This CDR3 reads CASSLSRGYTF. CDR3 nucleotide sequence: TGTGCCAGCAGTCTCTCGAGAGGCTACACCTTC.

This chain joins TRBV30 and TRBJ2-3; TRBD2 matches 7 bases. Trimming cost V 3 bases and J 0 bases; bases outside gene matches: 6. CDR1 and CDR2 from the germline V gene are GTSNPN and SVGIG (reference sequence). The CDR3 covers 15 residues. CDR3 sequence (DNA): TGTGCCTGGAGGGATAGCGGGTCCAGCACAGATACGCAGTATTTT. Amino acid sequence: CAWRDSGSSTDTQYF.

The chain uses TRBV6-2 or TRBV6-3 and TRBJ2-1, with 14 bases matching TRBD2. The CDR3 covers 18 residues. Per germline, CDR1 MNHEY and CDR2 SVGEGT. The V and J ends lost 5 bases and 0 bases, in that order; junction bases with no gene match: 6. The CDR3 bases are TGTGCCAGCAGTCCTGGGACTAGCGGGGGCCTCTCCTACAATGAGCAGTTCTTC. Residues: CASSPGTSGGLSYNEQFF.

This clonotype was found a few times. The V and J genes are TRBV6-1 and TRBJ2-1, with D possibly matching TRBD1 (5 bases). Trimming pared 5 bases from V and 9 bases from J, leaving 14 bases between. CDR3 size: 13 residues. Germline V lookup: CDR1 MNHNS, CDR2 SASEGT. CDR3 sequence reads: CASSQQAAIEQFF. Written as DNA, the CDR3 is TGTGCCAGCAGTCAACAGGCAGCCATTGAGCAGTTCTTC.

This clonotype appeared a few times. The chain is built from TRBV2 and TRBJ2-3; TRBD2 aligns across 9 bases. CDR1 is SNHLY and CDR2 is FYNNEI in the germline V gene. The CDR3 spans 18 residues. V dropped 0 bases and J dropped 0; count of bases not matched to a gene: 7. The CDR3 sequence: CASSEALRGTSSTDTQYF. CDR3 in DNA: TGTGCCAGCAGTGAAGCCCTGAGGGGGACTAGCAGCACAGATACGCAGTATTTT.

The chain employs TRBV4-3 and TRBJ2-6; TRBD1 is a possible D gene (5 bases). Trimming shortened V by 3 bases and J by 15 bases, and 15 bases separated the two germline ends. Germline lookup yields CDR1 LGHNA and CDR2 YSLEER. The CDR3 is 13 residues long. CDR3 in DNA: TGCGCCAGCAGCCAGGATGTCAGCAGGGACCTGACTTTC. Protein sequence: CASSQDVSRDLTF.

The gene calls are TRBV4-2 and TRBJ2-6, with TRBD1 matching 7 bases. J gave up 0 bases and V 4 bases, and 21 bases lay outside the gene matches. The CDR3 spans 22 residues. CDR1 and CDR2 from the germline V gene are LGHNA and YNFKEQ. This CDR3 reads CASSLRQGRSWGSDSGANVLTF. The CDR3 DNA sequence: TGTGCCAGCAGCCTGAGACAGGGTCGGTCGTGGGGTTCGGACTCTGGGGCCAACGTCCTGACTTTC.

CDR3 in DNA: TGTGCCAGCAGCTTAGTAATGGTGGGAGCCGGGGAGCTGTTTTTT. It translates to CASSLVMVGAGELFF. The J gene is TRBJ2-2, the V gene TRBV7-2; possible D gene TRBD2, 5 bases. V gave up 1 base and J gave up 6 bases, with 12 bases separating them. CDR3 length: 15 residues. Per germline, CDR1 SGHTA and CDR2 FQGNSA. Variable domain in full (rest from reference TRBV7-2 and TRBJ2-2): GAGVSQSPSNKVTEKGKDVELRCDPISGHTALYWYRQSLGQGLEFLIYFQGNSAPDKSGLPSDRFSAERTGGSVSTLTIQRTQQEDSAVYLCASSLVMVGAGELFFGEGSRLTVL.